The TCR beta chain under discussion was sequenced for a study of tumor-infiltrating lymphocytes in localized non-small cell lung cancer. Study in general: From each patient, both tumor and uninvolved lung, non-adjacent to tumor, were sampled.

The method was immunoSEQ multiplex PCR; TCRdb's version includes in-frame clones alone and lacks a portion of them. Counted here are 15,000 to 20,000 clones, about three quarters occurring once; the ten biggest clones make up 4.3%. V lost 0 bases to trimming and J lost 9 bases, with 13 bases between them. Per germline, CDR1 SGHRS and CDR2 YFSETQ. The CDR3 is 14 amino acids. A single count supports this clone. The clonotype comes from a human donor with non-small cell lung cancer. The rearrangement uses TRBV5-1 and TRBJ2-1; no reliable D call. The sequencing input was lung tumor tissue. The CDR3: CASSLEGSRGEQFF. CDR3 nucleotide sequence: TGCGCCAGCAGCTTGGAGGGTTCCAGAGGTGAGCAGTTCTTC.